One sample yielded the 9 T cell receptor beta chains listed below, sequenced in a study of cytomegalovirus exposure and HLA in healthy donors. Vbeta (60) and Jbeta (13) primers were used in the PCR. Assay: immunoSEQ multiplex PCR; the TCRdb copy retains only in-frame clones and omits some. The sample lists 100,000 to 150,000 clones, roughly 82% occurring once. The sample comprised PBMCs. These receptors were collected from a woman younger than 30 in good health and CMV-seropositive.

The chain carries TRBV6-5 and TRBJ2-2, with a tentative D call TRBD2 (7 bases). The germline V and J ends were trimmed by 2 bases and 0 bases, with 10 bases remaining between them. The germline gives CDR1 MNHEY, CDR2 SVGAGI. This CDR3 has 16 residues. In nucleotides, the CDR3 is TGTGCCAGCAGTTACGGGGGGGGGCCGAACACCGGGGAGCTGTTTTTT. As protein: CASSYGGGPNTGELFF.

This clone was seen a few times. The chain joins TRBV7-2 to TRBJ2-5; 8 positions agree with TRBD2. Per the germline V gene, CDR1 is SGHTA and CDR2 is FQGNSA. V lost 1 base, J lost 0 bases, and 4 bases stayed unmatched. This CDR3 contains 16 residues. The CDR3 loop reads CASSLGLGGDQETQYF. In DNA, the CDR3 is TGTGCCAGCAGCTTAGGGCTCGGGGGGGACCAAGAGACCCAGTACTTC.

CDR3 sequence (DNA): TGTGCCAGCAGAGAGCGGGGGGGCACAGATACGCAGTATTTT. Translating it yields CASRERGGTDTQYF. This rearrangement joins TRBV2 to TRBJ2-3; 9 bases agree with TRBD2. V lost 6 bases to trimming and J lost 1 base; unmatched junction nucleotides: 2. Germline V gene data show CDR1 as SNHLY and CDR2 as FYNNEI. The CDR3 consists of 14 residues.

The chain joins TRBV18 to TRBJ2-7; 10 positions agree with TRBD1. From germline, CDR1 is KGHSH and CDR2 LQKENI. The CDR3 covers 15 residues. V shed 4 bases, J shed 0 bases, and the junction held 3 bases outside the gene matches. CDR3 nucleotides: TGTGCCAGCTCACATGGACAGGGGGGCTCCTACGAGCAGTACTTC. Translation: CASSHGQGGSYEQYF.

The chain joins TRBV7-9 to TRBJ2-2; D may be TRBD2 (5 bases). This CDR3 has 11 residues. Trimming removed 8 bases at V and 6 bases at J, with 7 bases between. Germline V gene sequence: CDR1 SEHNR, CDR2 FQNEAQ (reference sequence). The CDR3 sequence: CASQRAGELFF. CDR3 sequence (DNA): TGTGCCAGCCAGAGGGCCGGGGAGCTGTTTTTT. Full variable domain (outside the CDR3, taken from reference TRBV7-9 and TRBJ2-2): DTGVSQNPRHKITKRGQNVTFRCDPISEHNRLYWYRQTLGQGPEFLTYFQNEAQLEKSRLLSDRFSAERPKGSFSTLEIQRTEQGDSAMYLCASQRAGELFFGEGSRLTVL.

The chain recombines TRBV2 with TRBJ2-3, with 7 nucleotides matching TRBD2. CDR1 and CDR2 from the germline V gene are SNHLY and FYNNEI. This CDR3 contains 15 residues. The V gene end was trimmed by 6 bases and the J gene end by 2 bases; junction bases not matched to a gene: 8. The CDR3 reads CASRRRLADTDTQYF. The CDR3 DNA sequence: TGTGCCAGCAGGAGACGGCTAGCGGACACAGATACGCAGTATTTT.

The chain couples TRBV28 to TRBJ1-4; D might be TRBD1 (5 bases). Trimming left V 6 bases short and J 7 bases short, with 15 bases between. The CDR3 runs to 14 residues. CDR1 is MDHEN and CDR2 is SYDVKM in the germline V gene. CDR3 region: CASSPPDNGEKLFF. DNA of the CDR3: TGTGCCAGCAGCCCCCCGGACAACGGTGAAAAACTGTTTTTT. The whole variable domain, filled in from reference TRBV28 and TRBJ1-4, reads DVKVTQSSRYLVKRTGEKVFLECVQDMDHENMFWYRQDPGLGLRLIYFSYDVKMKEKGDIPEGYSVSREKKERFSLILESASTNQTSMYLCASSPPDNGEKLFFGSGTQLSVL.

This rearrangement joins TRBV6-1 to TRBJ2-7; weak D call: TRBD2 (5 bases). Trimming shortened V by 4 bases and J by 2 bases, and 9 bases separated the two germline ends. This CDR3 spans 13 amino acids. The germline gives CDR1 MNHNS, CDR2 SASEGT. CDR3 loop: CASSVAQAYEQYF. CDR3 nucleotide sequence: TGTGCCAGCAGTGTAGCGCAGGCCTACGAGCAGTACTTC.

The chain has TRBV11-2 and TRBJ2-3; 12 positions match TRBD2. The CDR3 totals 19 residues. V lost 5 bases and J lost 1; bases outside the gene matches: 13. From germline, CDR1 is SGHAT and CDR2 FQNNGV. CDR3 DNA sequence: TGTGCCAGCAGCCCAGTTGGCCTAGCGGGGGGGCGGGGCACAGATACGCAGTATTTT. It is translated as CASSPVGLAGGRGTDTQYF.